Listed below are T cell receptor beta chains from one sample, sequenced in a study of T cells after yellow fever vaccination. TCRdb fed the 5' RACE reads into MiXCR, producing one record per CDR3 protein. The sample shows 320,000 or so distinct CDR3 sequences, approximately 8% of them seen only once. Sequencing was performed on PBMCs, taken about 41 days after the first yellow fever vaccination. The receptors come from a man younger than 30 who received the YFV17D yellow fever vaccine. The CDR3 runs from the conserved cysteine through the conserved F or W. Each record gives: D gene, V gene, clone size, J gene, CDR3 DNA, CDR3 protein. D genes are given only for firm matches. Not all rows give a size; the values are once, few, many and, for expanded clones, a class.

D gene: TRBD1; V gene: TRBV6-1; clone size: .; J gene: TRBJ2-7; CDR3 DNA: TGTGCCAGCAGACGGACAGGGGACTCCTACGAGCAGTACTTC; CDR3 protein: CASRRTGDSYEQYF
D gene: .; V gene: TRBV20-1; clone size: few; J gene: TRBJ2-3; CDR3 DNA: TGCAGTGCTAGAGAGACAGGCGGTACAGATACGCAGTATTTT; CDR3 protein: CSARETGGTDTQYF
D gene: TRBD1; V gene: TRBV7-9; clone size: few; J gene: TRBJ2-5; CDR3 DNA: TGTGCCAGCAGCTTCCTTCCGGGACAGGGTCTAGAGACCCAGTACTTC; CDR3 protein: CASSFLPGQGLETQYF
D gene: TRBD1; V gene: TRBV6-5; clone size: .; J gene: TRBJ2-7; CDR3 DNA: TGTGCCAGCAGTATACATGGGACAGGGGGCAACGAGCAGTACTTC; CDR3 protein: CASSIHGTGGNEQYF
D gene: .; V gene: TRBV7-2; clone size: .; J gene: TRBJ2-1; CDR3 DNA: TGTGCCAGCAGCTTATCAGTGGGGAGCAATGAGCAGTTCTTC; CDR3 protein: CASSLSVGSNEQFF
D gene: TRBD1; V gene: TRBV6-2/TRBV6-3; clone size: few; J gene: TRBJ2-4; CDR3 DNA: TGTGCCAGCAGTTACGCGCCGGGACAGGGGCTGTACTTC; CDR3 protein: CASSYAPGQGLYF
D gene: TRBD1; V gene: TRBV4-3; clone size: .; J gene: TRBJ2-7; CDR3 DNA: TGCGCCAGCAGCCAAACCGGGACAGGGGTCAACGAGCAGTACTTC; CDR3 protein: CASSQTGTGVNEQYF
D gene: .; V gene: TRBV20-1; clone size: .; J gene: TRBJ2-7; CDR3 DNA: TGCAGTGCCACGAGGCCCCCGGGACACTACATTGAGCAGTACTTC; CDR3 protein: CSATRPPGHYIEQYF
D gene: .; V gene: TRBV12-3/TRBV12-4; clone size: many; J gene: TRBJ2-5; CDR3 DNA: TGTGCCAGCAGTTTACCCGGGGAGACCCAGTACTTC; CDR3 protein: CASSLPGETQYF
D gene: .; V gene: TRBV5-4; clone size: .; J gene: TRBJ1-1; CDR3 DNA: TGTGCCAGCAGCTTGGTCCCCGCTGAAGCTTTCTTT; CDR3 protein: CASSLVPAEAFF
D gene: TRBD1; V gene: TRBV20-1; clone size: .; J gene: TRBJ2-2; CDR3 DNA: TGCAGTGCTAGTCTATACGACAGGGGGGGGAACACCGGGGAGCTGTTTTTT; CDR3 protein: CSASLYDRGGNTGELFF
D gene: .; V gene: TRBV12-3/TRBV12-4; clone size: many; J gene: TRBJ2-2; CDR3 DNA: TGTGCCAGCAGGGGGGGGGACAGTCGATTCACCGGGGAGCTGTTTTTT; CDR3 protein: CASRGGDSRFTGELFF
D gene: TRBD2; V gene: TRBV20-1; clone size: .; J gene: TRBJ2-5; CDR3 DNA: TGCTGTGCTAGATTGCGCCCGGGACTAGCGAGAAAGACCCAGTACTTC; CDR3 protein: CCARLRPGLARKTQYF
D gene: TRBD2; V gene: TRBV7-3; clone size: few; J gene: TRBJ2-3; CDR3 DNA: TGTGCCAGCAGCGGTATAACTAGCGGGGGGAGCACAGATACGCAGTATTTT; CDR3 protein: CASSGITSGGSTDTQYF
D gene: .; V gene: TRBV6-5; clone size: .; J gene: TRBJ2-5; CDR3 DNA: TGTGCCAGCAGTTACGCCCTCCGCGAGACCCAGTACTTC; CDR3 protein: CASSYALRETQYF
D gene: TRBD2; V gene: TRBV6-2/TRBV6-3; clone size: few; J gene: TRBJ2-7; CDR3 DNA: TGTGCCAGCAGTTATTTTAGCGGGGCCTACTACGAGCAGTACTTC; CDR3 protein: CASSYFSGAYYEQYF
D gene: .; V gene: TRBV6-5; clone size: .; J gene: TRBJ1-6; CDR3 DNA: TGTGCCAGCAGTTACTATGGGGGGCACCTCCACTTT; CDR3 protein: CASSYYGGHLHF
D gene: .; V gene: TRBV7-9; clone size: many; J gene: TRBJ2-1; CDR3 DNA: TGTGCCAGCAGCTCCAGCGACAATGAGCAGTTCTTC; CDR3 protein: CASSSSDNEQFF
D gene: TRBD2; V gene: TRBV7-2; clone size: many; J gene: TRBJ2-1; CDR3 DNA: TGTGCCAGCAGCCCAGGGACTAGCCTTATTTACAATGAGCAGTTCTTC; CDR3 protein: CASSPGTSLIYNEQFF
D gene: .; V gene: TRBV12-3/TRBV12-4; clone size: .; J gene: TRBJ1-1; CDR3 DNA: TGTGCCAGCAGTGAACTTACAGGAAACACTGAAGCTTTCTTT; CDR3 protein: CASSELTGNTEAFF
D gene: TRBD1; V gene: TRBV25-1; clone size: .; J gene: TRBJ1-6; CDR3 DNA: TGTGCCAGCAGTGAATCTCCGGGACAGGGACATTCACCCCTCCACTTT; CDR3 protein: CASSESPGQGHSPLHF
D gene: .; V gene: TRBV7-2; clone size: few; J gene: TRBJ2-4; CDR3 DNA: TGTGCCAGCAGCTTCACAGCAACCCTAGCCAAAAACATTCAGTACTTC; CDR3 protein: CASSFTATLAKNIQYF
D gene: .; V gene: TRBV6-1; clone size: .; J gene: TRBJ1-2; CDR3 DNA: TGTGCCAGCAGTCGCACCCGGGACAACCCCTATGGCTACACCTTC; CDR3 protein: CASSRTRDNPYGYTF
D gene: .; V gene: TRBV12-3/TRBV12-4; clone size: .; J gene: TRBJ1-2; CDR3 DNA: TGTGCCAGCAGTTTAGGGAATGGCTACACCTTC; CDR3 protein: CASSLGNGYTF
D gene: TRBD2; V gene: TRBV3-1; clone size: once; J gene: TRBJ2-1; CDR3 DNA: TGTGCCAGCAGCCATCTCAAAGGCGGGGGTCCCCCCAATGAGCAGTTCTTC; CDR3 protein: CASSHLKGGGPPNEQFF